This T cell receptor beta chain was sequenced in a study of identical twins. Via MiXCR, TCRdb re-called the 5' RACE reads, giving one row per CDR3 protein. The data contain about 530,000 distinct CDR3 sequences, about 16% of them singletons. As for this clonotype: The antigen is unknown.

Study findings and constraints: Invariant MAIT and iNKT cells could partly confound zero-insertion analyses.

CDR1 and CDR2 from the germline V gene are DFQATT and SNEGSKA (reference sequence). The length of the CDR3 is 12 residues. The germline V and J ends were trimmed by 5 bases and 2 bases, with 9 bases remaining between them. These records were also assigned to another study, of yellow fever vaccine responses in identical twins.

The sample consisted of CD4+ T cells sorted from blood. This TCR was sampled from a woman aged 18-30 years in good health. The chain uses TRBV20-1 and TRBJ2-5; the D gene is possibly TRBD2 (6 bases). CDR3 sequence (DNA): TGCAGTGCTTTGAGCGGGCAAGAGACCCAGTACTTC. This sequence encodes CSALSGQETQYF.